This T cell receptor beta chain is drawn from a study of beta chain features in type 1 diabetes. What was sequenced were expressed TCRB transcripts, since all of the isolated RNA had been reverse transcribed. Some clones are missing from TCRdb's copy, which holds only in-frame ones; the method was immunoSEQ multiplex PCR. This sample yields around 260,000 clones, of which about 24% are seen a single time; approximately 0.011% belongs to the top ten. The study, taken as a whole, reports: Across all four CD4+ subsets, people with type 1 diabetes showed modestly shorter TCRB CDR3s. Whether HLA type influences TCRB rearrangement remained unresolved here.

In this sample, this clone turned up a few times. Its antigen is not known. CDR3 length: 14 amino acids. Germline CDR1 and CDR2: GTSNPN and SVGIG (reference sequence). V was clipped by 4 bases and J by 5 bases, with 17 bases between them. The sequence came from a woman in her thirties with type 1 diabetes. The chain couples TRBV30 to TRBJ1-1; weak D call: TRBD1 (6 bases). Sequences were obtained from naive CD4+ T cells from blood. In DNA, the CDR3 is TGTGCCTGGACCCTACAGGGAGACGGAACTGAAGCTTTCTTT. The encoded protein is CAWTLQGDGTEAFF.